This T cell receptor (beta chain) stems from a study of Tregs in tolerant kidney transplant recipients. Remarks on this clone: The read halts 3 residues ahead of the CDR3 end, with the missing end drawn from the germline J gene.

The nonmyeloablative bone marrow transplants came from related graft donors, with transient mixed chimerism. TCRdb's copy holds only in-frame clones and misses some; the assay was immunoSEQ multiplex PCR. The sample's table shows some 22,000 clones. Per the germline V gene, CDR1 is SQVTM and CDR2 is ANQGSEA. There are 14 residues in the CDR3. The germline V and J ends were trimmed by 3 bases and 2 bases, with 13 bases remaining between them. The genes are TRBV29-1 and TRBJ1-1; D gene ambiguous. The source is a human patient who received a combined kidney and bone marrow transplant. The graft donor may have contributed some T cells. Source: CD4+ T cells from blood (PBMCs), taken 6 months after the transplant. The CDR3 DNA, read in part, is TGCAGCGTTGAGAAGGCAGGTCGAAACACTGAA. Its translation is CSVEKAGRNTE. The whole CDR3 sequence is CSVEKAGRNTEAFF.